Ten or more counts support the clone carrying this TCR beta chain. The target antigen is unknown. The CDR3 is 14 residues long. V lost 2 bases and J lost 2; bases outside the gene matches: 2. The germline V gene has CDR1 SGHKS and CDR2 YYEKEE (reference sequence). The sample comes from a study of neurological immune-mediated disorders. One entry per CDR3 protein results from TCRdb running MiXCR on the 5' RACE reads. The sample includes nearly 60,000 distinct CDR3 sequences, 3% to 4% of them seen just once. Study-wide points: The most TCR clonal expansion was seen in HTLV-1-associated myelopathy, and the least was seen in multiple sclerosis, which fell below healthy controls.

The rearrangement uses TRBV5-5 and TRBJ2-3; 7 positions agree with TRBD2. The sample comprised PBMCs. The source of this sequence is a woman aged 55-70 years with multiple sclerosis. The CDR3 coding sequence is TGTGCCAGCAGCTTAGGACTAGACACAGATACGCAGTATTTT. As protein: CASSLGLDTDTQYF.